A single sample is the source of the 20 T cell receptor beta chains below, sequenced in a study of T cells expressing NK-cell markers. TCRdb reprocessed the 5' RACE reads and stores each CDR3 protein as one record, lacking DNA. The sample table sets out approximately 550,000 distinct CDR3 sequences. Sequenced input: blood T cells: a sorted CD56 or NKG2C T cell subset, CD4+ or CD8+ T cells, or bulk PBMC T cells (not recorded which). The receptors here all came from a man aged 18 to 30 in good health.

The J gene is TRBJ1-1, the V gene TRBV27; without DNA, the TCRdb call of TRBD1 cannot be checked. The CDR3 length is 15 residues. CDR1 is MNHEY, CDR2 SMNVEV, per germline (reference sequence). The CDR3 protein is CASSFTGTGVLEAFF.

This sequence joins TRBV7-2 and TRBJ2-5; TCRdb designates TRBD1, a call that cannot be tested without DNA. This CDR3 comprises 18 residues. In germline, CDR1 is SGHTA, CDR2 FQGNSA. The CDR3 is CASSLAVISPTRGQAQYF.

The chain couples TRBV12-3 or TRBV12-4 to TRBJ2-1; TCRdb gives TRBD2 as the D gene, but with no DNA this cannot be confirmed. This CDR3 is 13 amino acids long. CDR3 loop: CASSLSFSGRRFF.

The gene calls are TRBV7-2 and TRBJ2-2; no DNA is available, so the TRBD2 call from TCRdb remains unchecked. Germline CDR1 is SGHTA and CDR2 is FQGNSA. The CDR3 has 17 amino acids. This CDR3 reads CASSTGGSGSSTGELFF.

The J gene is TRBJ1-5, the V gene TRBV4-2. CDR3 length: 14 residues. The germline V gene has CDR1 LGHNA and CDR2 YNFKEQ. The chain's CDR3 is CASSQDPGNQPQHF.

V and J are TRBV5-1 and TRBJ1-6; the D gene TCRdb calls, TRBD1, cannot be checked with no DNA. The CDR3 is made up of 15 amino acids. Germline CDR1 SGHRS, CDR2 YFSETQ. The CDR3 region is CASSLDIGGGSPLHF.

V is TRBV29-1 and J is TRBJ2-3; TCRdb designates TRBD1, a call that cannot be tested without DNA. The CDR3 is 18 amino acids. CDR1 SQVTM and CDR2 ANQGSEA come from the germline V gene. The CDR3 spells CSVVGNRGRTGSTDTQYF.

The V gene is TRBV5-1, the J gene TRBJ1-2; TCRdb returns TRBD1, unconfirmable since there is no DNA. Germline V gives CDR1 SGHRS, CDR2 YFSETQ. The CDR3 extends over 12 amino acids. The CDR3 region is CASSSDSYGYTF.

CDR3 sequence reads: CASSPPLFNQPQHF. The rearrangement joins TRBV5-1 to TRBJ1-5; lacking DNA, the TRBD1 call made by TCRdb goes unchecked. Germline V lookup: CDR1 SGHRS, CDR2 YFSETQ. The CDR3 extends over 14 amino acids. Supplemented by reference TRBV5-1 and TRBJ1-5, the full variable domain reads KAGVTQTPRYLIKTRGQQVTLSCSPISGHRSVSWYQQTPGQGLQFLFEYFSETQRNKGNFPGRFSGRQFSNSRSEMNVSTLELGDSALYLCASSPPLFNQPQHFGDGTRLSIL.

The CDR3 loop reads CASSPGLISSYNEQFF. This chain links TRBV11-2 with TRBJ2-1; TCRdb's D gene call, TRBD2, goes unchecked for lack of DNA. The germline CDR1 and CDR2 sequences are SGHAT and FQNNGV. The CDR3 consists of 16 residues.

The chain joins TRBV13 to TRBJ2-7; without DNA, the TCRdb call of TRBD2 cannot be checked. Germline V gene sequence: CDR1 PRHDT, CDR2 FYEKMQ (reference sequence). The CDR3 loop spans 13 amino acids. This CDR3 reads CASSSGGRYEQYF. Full variable domain (remainder filled in from reference TRBV13 and TRBJ2-7): AAGVIQSPRHLIKEKRETATLKCYPIPRHDTVYWYQQGPGQDPQFLISFYEKMQSDKGSIPDRFSAQQFSDYHSELNMSSLELGDSALYFCASSSGGRYEQYFGPGTRLTVT.

The chain employs TRBV13 and TRBJ2-5; the D call of TRBD1 rests on TCRdb alone, since no DNA is present to check it. There are 14 residues in the CDR3. CDR1 and CDR2 (germline): PRHDT, FYEKMQ (reference sequence). CDR3 region: CASSFRTGGATQYF.

This chain links TRBV7-2 with TRBJ2-3; absent DNA, TCRdb's TRBD2 call cannot be checked. The germline gives CDR1 SGHTA, CDR2 FQGNSA. This CDR3 contains 16 residues. The CDR3 sequence is CASSGTSGPGRDTQYF.

This chain links TRBV7-9 with TRBJ2-3; lacking DNA, the TRBD1 call made by TCRdb goes unchecked. CDR1 and CDR2 (germline): SEHNR, FQNEAQ (reference sequence). The CDR3 extends over 15 amino acids. The CDR3 loop reads CASSLDWTGTDTQYF.

V and J are TRBV9 and TRBJ2-1; the TCRdb call, TRBD2, lacks DNA for checking. The germline V gene has CDR1 SGDLS and CDR2 YYNGEE. The CDR3 consists of 12 residues. The CDR3 loop reads CASSDHPGLGFF.

The chain recombines TRBV15 with TRBJ1-5; TCRdb's D call of TRBD1 is untestable without DNA. CDR1 and CDR2 (germline): LNHNV, YYDKDF (reference sequence). The CDR3 is made up of 15 amino acids. CDR3 amino acids: CATSTTGGWTQPQHF.

The rearrangement links TRBV25-1 to TRBJ2-1; the D call from TCRdb, TRBD1, cannot be confirmed without DNA. The CDR3 contains 14 residues. The germline gives CDR1 MGHDK, CDR2 SYGVNS. CDR3: CASSPGIGWDEQFF.

This chain links TRBV9 with TRBJ2-1. The CDR3 is made up of 12 amino acids. The germline V gene encodes CDR1 SGDLS and CDR2 YYNGEE. The CDR3 sequence: CASTDTIDEQFF.

This chain connects TRBV18 to TRBJ2-5; TCRdb returns TRBD1, unconfirmable since there is no DNA. The CDR3 sequence is 14 residues long. The germline V gene encodes CDR1 KGHSH and CDR2 LQKENI. The CDR3: CASSDPGTKETQYF.

The chain uses TRBV24-1 and TRBJ2-2. CDR3 length: 18 amino acids. Germline loops: CDR1 KGHDR, CDR2 SFDVKD. CDR3: CATSDLPGDVGSTGELFF.